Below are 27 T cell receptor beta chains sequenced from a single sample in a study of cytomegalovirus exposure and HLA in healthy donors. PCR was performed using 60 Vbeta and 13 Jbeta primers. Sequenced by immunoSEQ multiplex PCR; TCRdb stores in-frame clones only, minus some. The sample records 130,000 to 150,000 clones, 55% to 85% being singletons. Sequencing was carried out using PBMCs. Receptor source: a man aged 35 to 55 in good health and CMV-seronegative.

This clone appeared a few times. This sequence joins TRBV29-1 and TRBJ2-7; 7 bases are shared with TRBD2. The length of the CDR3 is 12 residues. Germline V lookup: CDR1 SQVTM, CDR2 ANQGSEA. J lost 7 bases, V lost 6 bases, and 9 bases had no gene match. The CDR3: CSVEGQRGEQYF. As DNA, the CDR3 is TGCAGCGTCGAGGGCCAGCGGGGAGAGCAGTACTTC.

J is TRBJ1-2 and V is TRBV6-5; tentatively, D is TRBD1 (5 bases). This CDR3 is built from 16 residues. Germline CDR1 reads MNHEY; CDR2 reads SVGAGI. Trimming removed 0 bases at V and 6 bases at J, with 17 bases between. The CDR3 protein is CASSYSAGRSADGYTF. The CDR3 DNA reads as TGTGCCAGCAGTTACTCGGCAGGGAGGAGTGCGGATGGCTACACCTTC.

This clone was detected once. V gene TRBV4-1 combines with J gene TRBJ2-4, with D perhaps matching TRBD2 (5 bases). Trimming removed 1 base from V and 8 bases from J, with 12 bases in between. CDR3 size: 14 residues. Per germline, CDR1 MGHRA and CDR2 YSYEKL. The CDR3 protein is CASSQVPGSDIQYF. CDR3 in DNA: TGCGCCAGCAGCCAAGTCCCGGGATCGGACATTCAGTACTTC.

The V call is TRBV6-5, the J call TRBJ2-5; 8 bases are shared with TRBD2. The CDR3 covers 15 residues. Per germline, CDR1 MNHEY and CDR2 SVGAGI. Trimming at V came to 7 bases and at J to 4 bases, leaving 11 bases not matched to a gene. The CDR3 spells CASTNGGLAGETQYF. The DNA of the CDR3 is TGTGCCAGCACCAACGGGGGGCTAGCGGGAGAGACCCAGTACTTC.

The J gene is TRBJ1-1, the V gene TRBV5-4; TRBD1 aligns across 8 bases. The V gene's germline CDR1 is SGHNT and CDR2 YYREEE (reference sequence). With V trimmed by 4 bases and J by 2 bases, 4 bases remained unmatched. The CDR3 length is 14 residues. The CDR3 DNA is TGTGCCAGCAGCCGGCAGGGGGCCAACACTGAAGCTTTCTTT. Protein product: CASSRQGANTEAFF.

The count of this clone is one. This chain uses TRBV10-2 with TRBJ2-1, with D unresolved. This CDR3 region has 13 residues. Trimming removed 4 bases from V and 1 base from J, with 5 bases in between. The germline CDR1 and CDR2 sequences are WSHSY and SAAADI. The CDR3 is CASSVASYNEQFF. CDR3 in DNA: TGCGCCAGCAGTGTGGCATCCTACAATGAGCAGTTCTTC.

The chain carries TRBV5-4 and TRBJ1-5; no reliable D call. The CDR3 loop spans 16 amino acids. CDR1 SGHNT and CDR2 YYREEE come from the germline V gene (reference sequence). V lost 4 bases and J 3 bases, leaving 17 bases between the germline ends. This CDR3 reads CASSQDGGRTNQPQHF. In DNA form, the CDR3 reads TGTGCCAGCAGCCAGGACGGCGGGAGGACCAATCAGCCCCAGCATTTT.

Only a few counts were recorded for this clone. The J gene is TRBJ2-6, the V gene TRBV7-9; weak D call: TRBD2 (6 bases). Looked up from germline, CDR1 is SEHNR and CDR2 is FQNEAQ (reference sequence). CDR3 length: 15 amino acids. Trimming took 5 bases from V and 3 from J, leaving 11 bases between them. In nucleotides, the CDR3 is TGTGCCAGCAGCCTGGGAGGATTTGGGGCCAACGTCCTGACTTTC. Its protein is CASSLGGFGANVLTF.

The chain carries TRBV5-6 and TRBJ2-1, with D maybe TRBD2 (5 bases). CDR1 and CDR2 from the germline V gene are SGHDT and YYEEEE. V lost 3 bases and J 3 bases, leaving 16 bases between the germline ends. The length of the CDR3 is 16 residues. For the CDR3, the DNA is TGTGCCAGCAGCTCGACTATAGCGCGAAGCTACAATGAGCAGTTCTTC. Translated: CASSSTIARSYNEQFF.

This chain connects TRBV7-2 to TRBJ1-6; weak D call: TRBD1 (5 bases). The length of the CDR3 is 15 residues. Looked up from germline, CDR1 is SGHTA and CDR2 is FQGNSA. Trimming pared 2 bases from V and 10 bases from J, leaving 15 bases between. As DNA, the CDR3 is TGTGCCAGCAGCTTAAGGGGCACTCTCGTCTCACCCCTCCACTTT. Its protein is CASSLRGTLVSPLHF.

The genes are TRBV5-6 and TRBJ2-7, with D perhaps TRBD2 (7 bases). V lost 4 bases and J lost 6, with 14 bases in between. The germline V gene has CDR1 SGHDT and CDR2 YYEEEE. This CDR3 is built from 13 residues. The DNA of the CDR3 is TGTGCCAGCAGCGTCGTAGGGGGGGGCGAGCAGTACTTC. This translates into CASSVVGGGEQYF.

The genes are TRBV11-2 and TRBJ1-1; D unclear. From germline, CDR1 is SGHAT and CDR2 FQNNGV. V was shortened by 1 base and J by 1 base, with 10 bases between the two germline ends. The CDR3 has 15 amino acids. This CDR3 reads CASSLALGGNTEAFF. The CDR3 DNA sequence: TGTGCCAGCAGCTTAGCCTTGGGAGGGAACACTGAAGCTTTCTTT.

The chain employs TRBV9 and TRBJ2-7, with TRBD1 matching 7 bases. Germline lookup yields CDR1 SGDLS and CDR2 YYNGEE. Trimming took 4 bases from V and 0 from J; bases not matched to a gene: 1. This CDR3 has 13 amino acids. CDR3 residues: CASSRDSSYEQYF. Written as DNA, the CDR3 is TGTGCCAGCAGCCGGGACAGCTCCTACGAGCAGTACTTC.

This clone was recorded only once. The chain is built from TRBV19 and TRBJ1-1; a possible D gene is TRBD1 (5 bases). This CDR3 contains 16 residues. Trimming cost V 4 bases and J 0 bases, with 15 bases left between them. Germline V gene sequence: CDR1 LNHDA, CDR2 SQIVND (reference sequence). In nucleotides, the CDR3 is TGTGCCAGTAGTACCGACGGGGCGGGATTGAACACTGAAGCTTTCTTT. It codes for CASSTDGAGLNTEAFF.

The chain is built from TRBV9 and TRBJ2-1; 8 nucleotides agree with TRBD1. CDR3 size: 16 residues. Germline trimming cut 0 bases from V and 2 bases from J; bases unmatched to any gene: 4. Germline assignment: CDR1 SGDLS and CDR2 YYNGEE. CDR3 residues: CASSVAGQVTYNEQFF. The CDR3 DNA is TGTGCCAGCAGCGTAGCGGGACAGGTAACCTACAATGAGCAGTTCTTC.

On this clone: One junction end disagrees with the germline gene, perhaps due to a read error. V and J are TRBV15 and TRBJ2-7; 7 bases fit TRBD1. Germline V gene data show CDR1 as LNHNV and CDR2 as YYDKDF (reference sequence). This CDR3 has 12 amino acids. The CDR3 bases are TGTGCCACCAGCAGAGATTTGGGACAGTTGGGCTTC. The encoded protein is CATSRDLGQLGF.

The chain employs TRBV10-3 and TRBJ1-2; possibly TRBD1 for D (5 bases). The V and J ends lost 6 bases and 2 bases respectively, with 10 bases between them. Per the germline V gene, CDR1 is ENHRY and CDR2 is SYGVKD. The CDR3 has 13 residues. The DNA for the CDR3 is TGTGCCATCAGACCGGACACGAACTATGGCTACACCTTC. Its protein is CAIRPDTNYGYTF.

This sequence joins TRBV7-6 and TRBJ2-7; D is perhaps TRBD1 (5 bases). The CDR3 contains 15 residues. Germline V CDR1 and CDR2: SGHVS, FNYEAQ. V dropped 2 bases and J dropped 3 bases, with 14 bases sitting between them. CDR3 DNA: TGTGCCAGCAGCTTATTATCAGGGAAAATCTACGAGCAGTACTTC. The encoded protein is CASSLLSGKIYEQYF.

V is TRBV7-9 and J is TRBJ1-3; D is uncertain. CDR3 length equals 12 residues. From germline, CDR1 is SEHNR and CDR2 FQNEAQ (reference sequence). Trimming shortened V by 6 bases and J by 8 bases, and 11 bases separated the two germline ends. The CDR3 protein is CASSRSEDTIYF. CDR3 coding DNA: TGTGCCAGCAGTCGGTCGGAGGACACCATATATTTT.

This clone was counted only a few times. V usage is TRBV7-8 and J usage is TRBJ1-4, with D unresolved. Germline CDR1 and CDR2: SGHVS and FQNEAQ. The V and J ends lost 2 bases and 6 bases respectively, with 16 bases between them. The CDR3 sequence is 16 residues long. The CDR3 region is CASSLPAPAGDEKLFF. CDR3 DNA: TGTGCCAGCAGCTTACCCGCCCCAGCGGGCGATGAAAAACTGTTTTTT. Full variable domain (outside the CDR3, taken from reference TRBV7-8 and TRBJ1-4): GAGVSQSPRYKVAKRGQDVALRCDPISGHVSLFWYQQALGQGPEFLTYFQNEAQLDKSGLPSDRFFAERPEGSVSTLKIQRTQQEDSAVYLCASSLPAPAGDEKLFFGSGTQLSVL.

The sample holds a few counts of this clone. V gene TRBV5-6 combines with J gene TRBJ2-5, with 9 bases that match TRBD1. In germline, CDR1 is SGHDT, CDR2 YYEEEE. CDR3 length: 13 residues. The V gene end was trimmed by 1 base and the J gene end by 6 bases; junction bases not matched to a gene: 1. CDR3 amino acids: CASSLYRGQTQYF. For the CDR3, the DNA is TGTGCCAGCAGCTTGTACAGGGGGCAGACCCAGTACTTC.

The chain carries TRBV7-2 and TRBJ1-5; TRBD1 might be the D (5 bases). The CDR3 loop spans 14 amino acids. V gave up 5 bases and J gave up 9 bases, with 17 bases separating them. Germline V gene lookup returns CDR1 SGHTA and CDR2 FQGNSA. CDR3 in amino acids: CASSPFPQGGPQHF. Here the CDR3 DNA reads TGTGCCAGCAGCCCGTTTCCCCAGGGCGGGCCCCAGCATTTT.

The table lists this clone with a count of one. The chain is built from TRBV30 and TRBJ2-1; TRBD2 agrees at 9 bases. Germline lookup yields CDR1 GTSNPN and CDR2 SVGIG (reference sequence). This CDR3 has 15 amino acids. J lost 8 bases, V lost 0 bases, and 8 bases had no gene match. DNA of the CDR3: TGTGCCTGGAGTGTAGGGTCTAGCGGGATCGATGAGCAGTTCTTC. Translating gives CAWSVGSSGIDEQFF.

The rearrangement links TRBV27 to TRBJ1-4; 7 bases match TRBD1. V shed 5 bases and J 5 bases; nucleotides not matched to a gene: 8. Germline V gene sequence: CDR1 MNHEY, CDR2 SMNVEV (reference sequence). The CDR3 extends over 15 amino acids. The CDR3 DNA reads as TGTGCCAGCAGTCCGACGACAGGGTACAATGAAAAACTGTTTTTT. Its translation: CASSPTTGYNEKLFF.

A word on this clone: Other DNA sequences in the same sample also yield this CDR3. The CDR3 nucleotides are TGTGCCAGCAGCCGCGGGACAGGGACCTACGAGCAGTACTTC. Amino acid sequence: CASSRGTGTYEQYF. This chain uses TRBV5-4 with TRBJ2-7; the match to TRBD1 covers 9 bases. CDR1 is SGHNT, CDR2 YYREEE, per germline (reference sequence). There are 14 residues in the CDR3. V lost 4 bases and J lost 2; bases outside the gene matches: 4.

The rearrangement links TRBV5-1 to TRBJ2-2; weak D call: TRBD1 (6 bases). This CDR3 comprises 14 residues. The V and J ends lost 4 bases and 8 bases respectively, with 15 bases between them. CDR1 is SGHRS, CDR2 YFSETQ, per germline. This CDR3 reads CASSRTGSGGELFF. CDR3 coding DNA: TGCGCCAGCAGCAGAACAGGGTCCGGTGGGGAGCTGTTTTTT.

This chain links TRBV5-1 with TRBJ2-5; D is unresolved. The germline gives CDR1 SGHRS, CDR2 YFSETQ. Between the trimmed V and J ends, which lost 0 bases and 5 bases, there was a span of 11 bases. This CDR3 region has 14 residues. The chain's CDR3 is CASSLGRRSETQYF. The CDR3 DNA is TGCGCCAGCAGCTTGGGGCGGCGAAGTGAGACCCAGTACTTC.